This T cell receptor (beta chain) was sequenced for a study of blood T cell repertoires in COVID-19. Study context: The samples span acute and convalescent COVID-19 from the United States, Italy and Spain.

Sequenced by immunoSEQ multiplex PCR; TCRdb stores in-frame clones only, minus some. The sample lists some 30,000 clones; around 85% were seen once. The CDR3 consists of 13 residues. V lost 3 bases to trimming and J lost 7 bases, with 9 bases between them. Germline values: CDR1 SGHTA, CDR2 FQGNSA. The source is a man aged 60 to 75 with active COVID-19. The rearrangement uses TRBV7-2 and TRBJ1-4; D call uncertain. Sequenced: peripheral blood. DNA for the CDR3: TGTGCCAGCAGCTTTGCGGGAACTGAAAAACTGTTTTTT. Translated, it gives CASSFAGTEKLFF.